This passage covers 6 T cell receptor beta chains from one sample sequenced in a study of cytomegalovirus exposure and HLA in healthy donors. With 60 Vbeta and 13 Jbeta primers, the PCR was carried out. Clones were read by immunoSEQ multiplex PCR, and TCRdb kept only the in-frame ones, dropping some. The table lists about 50,000 clones, about 77% of them singletons, with approximately 2.7% in the top ten. The sample was PBMCs. Receptors were obtained from a middle-aged woman in good health and CMV-seropositive.

This chain links TRBV11-1 with TRBJ2-1; 12 nucleotides agree with TRBD1. J lost 7 bases, V lost 5 bases, and 12 bases had no gene match. Germline V gene sequence: CDR1 SGHAT, CDR2 FQDESV (reference sequence). The CDR3 contains 17 residues. DNA of the CDR3: TGTGCCAGCAGCCCCGTTCGGGGACAGGGGGCTGAAAATGAGCAGTTCTTC. It specifies CASSPVRGQGAENEQFF.

Turning to this clone: This CDR3 is also generated by other DNA sequences in the sample. CDR3: CASSLQGDYGYTF. CDR3 bases: TGTGCCAGCAGCCTACAGGGGGACTATGGCTACACCTTC. The chain has TRBV5-6 and TRBJ1-2; 8 bases fit TRBD1. This CDR3 has 13 amino acids. Germline V gene data show CDR1 as SGHDT and CDR2 as YYEEEE. Losses at the gene ends were 4 bases for V and 3 bases for J; bases not matched to a gene: 2.

The chain links TRBV6-5 to TRBJ1-1; 7 bases are shared with TRBD1. The V gene's germline CDR1 is MNHEY and CDR2 SVGAGI. V lost 5 bases, J lost 5 bases, and 5 bases stayed unmatched. This CDR3 region has 13 residues. CDR3 bases: TGTGCCAGCAGTCAGACAGGGAGGACTGAAGCTTTCTTT. It encodes CASSQTGRTEAFF.

This clone was recorded only once. The chain joins TRBV6-4 to TRBJ1-6; D gene ambiguous. CDR1 is MRHNA and CDR2 is SNTAGT in the germline V gene. The CDR3 consists of 20 residues. Trimming took 2 bases from V and 0 from J, leaving 20 bases between them. Written as DNA, the CDR3 is TGTGCCAGCAGTGACCCGACACCTCTAATCCCCCTCTCCTATAATTCACCCCTCCACTTT. Amino acids: CASSDPTPLIPLSYNSPLHF.

The table lists this clone with a few counts. The J gene is TRBJ1-1, the V gene TRBV9; D not resolved. This CDR3 contains 15 residues. Germline V gene sequence: CDR1 SGDLS, CDR2 YYNGEE. V lost 0 bases and J lost 4, with 13 bases in between. This chain's CDR3 is CASSVVAGFGTEAFF. The CDR3 DNA reads TGTGCCAGCAGCGTAGTTGCAGGCTTCGGCACTGAAGCTTTCTTT.

The J gene is TRBJ1-1, the V gene TRBV5-4, with 7 bases identical to TRBD1. In germline, CDR1 is SGHNT, CDR2 YYREEE (reference sequence). The CDR3 is 15 residues long. V was clipped by 4 bases and J by 2 bases; unmatched bases: 8. The CDR3 DNA sequence: TGTGCCAGCAGCGAAAAGACAGGGCCTAACACTGAAGCTTTCTTT. Its protein is CASSEKTGPNTEAFF.